Listed here are 17 T cell receptor beta chains from one sample, sequenced in a study of T cell clonality in common variable immunodeficiency. Study observations and caveats: In common variable immunodeficiency, TCR beta chains reportedly carried fewer deletions and N-nucleotide insertions.

Repertoires were generated with immunoSEQ multiplex PCR, while TCRdb's copy carries only in-frame clones and drops some. The sample shows about 34,000 clones, none of them appearing just once. The antigens these receptors bind are not known. Sequences were obtained from peripheral blood mononuclear cells. Receptors were obtained from a human donor with common variable immunodeficiency.

This clone was seen at least ten times. The CDR3 is cut off 3 residues early in the read; its end comes from the germline J gene. The chain recombines TRBV7-2 with TRBJ2-1; TRBD1 might be the D (6 bases). Between the trimmed V and J ends, which lost 4 bases and 1 base, there was a span of 11 bases. There are 15 residues in the CDR3. Germline V gives CDR1 SGHTA, CDR2 FQGNSA. Here the CDR3 reads CASSYRAASYNEQFF. The sequenced part of the CDR3 DNA is TGTGCCAGCAGCTACAGGGCAGCATCCTACAATGAG.

This clone was seen many times. The CDR3 goes on 3 residues after the read ends, and that part is filled in from the germline J gene. The V gene is TRBV5-6, the J gene TRBJ2-3; 7 bases match TRBD2. Germline-derived CDR1 and CDR2 are SGHDT and YYEEEE. The CDR3 runs 12 residues. CDR3 amino acids: CASRRHSGPQYF. The CDR3 bases that were read are TGTGCCAGCAGGCGGCATAGCGGGCCG.

This clone was seen a few times. The read finishes 3 residues shy of the CDR3 end, and the germline J gene is used to complete it. The chain couples TRBV6-2 or TRBV6-3 to TRBJ2-7; tentative D call: TRBD1 (6 bases). The CDR3 sequence is 13 residues long. Trimming took 6 bases from V and 4 from J, leaving 13 bases between them. Germline lookup yields CDR1 MNHEY and CDR2 SVGEGT. The DNA read from the CDR3 is TGTGCCAGCAGACAGGGACCTCCTTACGAG. This encodes CASRQGPPYE. The CDR3 reads in full as CASRQGPPYEQYF.

This clone showed up just a few times. The sequenced fragment ends 3 residues before the CDR3 boundary, so the rest is inferred from the germline J gene. V and J are TRBV2 and TRBJ1-1; TRBD1 is a possible D gene (6 bases). The CDR3 runs to 16 residues. CDR1 and CDR2 (germline): SNHLY, FYNNEI. Trimming pared 4 bases from V and 4 bases from J, leaving 19 bases between. The DNA read from the CDR3 is TGTGCCAGCAGTGTCCCGGACAGCACGGCGGGCACTGAA. It codes for CASSVPDSTAGTE. The full-length CDR3 reads as CASSVPDSTAGTEAFF.

This clone has a count of ten or more. The CDR3 is cut off 3 residues early in the read; its end comes from the germline J gene. The chain combines TRBV6-2 or TRBV6-3 with TRBJ2-3; TRBD2 matches at 9 bases. The CDR3 covers 16 residues. Trimming took 2 bases from V and 2 from J; bases not matched to a gene: 5. The germline V gene encodes CDR1 MNHEY and CDR2 SVGEGT. The CDR3 is CASSYHIAGATDTQYF. Incomplete CDR3 DNA: TGTGCCAGCAGTTACCATATAGCGGGGGCCACAGATACG.

This clone occurred many times. With the read ending 3 residues before the CDR3 end, the germline J gene is used to fill in that end. The J gene is TRBJ2-4, the V gene TRBV7-9, with D perhaps matching TRBD1 (6 bases). V shed 3 bases and J shed 0 bases, with 9 bases lying between them. CDR1 is SEHNR and CDR2 is FQNEAQ in the germline V gene (reference sequence). The CDR3 spans 15 residues. CDR3 sequence: CASSFQGLAKNIQYF. CDR3 DNA, as far as it was read: TGTGCCAGCAGCTTTCAGGGGCTAGCCAAAAACATT.

This clone was seen at least ten times. The CDR3 extends 3 residues past the end of the read, so its final part is completed from the germline J gene. This chain uses TRBV9 with TRBJ2-7; D may be TRBD2 (5 bases). Trimming pared 1 base from V and 2 bases from J, leaving 34 bases between. Germline V lookup: CDR1 SGDLS, CDR2 YYNGEE. The CDR3 totals 22 residues. The sequenced CDR3 bases are TGTGCCAGCAGCGTAATTGTCACGTCGCCGGAGGCCATACCAACTAATCCCTACGAG. Protein product: CASSVIVTSPEAIPTNPYE. The entire CDR3 reads CASSVIVTSPEAIPTNPYEQYF.

This clone was counted at least ten times. The CDR3 end falls 3 residues outside the read, so it is completed with the germline J gene. The gene calls are TRBV19 and TRBJ1-1, with D hard to call. The CDR3 has 12 amino acids. V lost 5 bases to trimming and J lost 6 bases, with 10 bases between them. Germline CDR1 LNHDA, CDR2 SQIVND (reference sequence). The CDR3 DNA, read in part, is TGTGCCAGTAGTCGGGTCGCCGCTGAA. It yields the protein CASSRVAAE. In full, the CDR3 reads CASSRVAAEAFF.

There are a few counts of this clone. The read comes to an end 3 residues before the CDR3 does, leaving the germline J gene to fill in the end. The chain combines TRBV6-1 with TRBJ2-6; the match to TRBD1 covers 9 bases. Unmatched junction bases numbered 10, after V lost 1 base and J lost 3 bases. The CDR3 is made up of 19 amino acids. Per germline, CDR1 MNHNS and CDR2 SASEGT. Incomplete CDR3 DNA: TGTGCCAGCAGTGAAGGTTTGACAGGGGGGCTGCTTGGGGCCAACGTC. It specifies CASSEGLTGGLLGANV. The entire CDR3 is CASSEGLTGGLLGANVLTF.

This clone was counted a few times. With the read ending 3 residues before the CDR3 end, the germline J gene is used to fill in that end. This rearrangement joins TRBV5-1 to TRBJ2-7; 14 nucleotides match TRBD2. The ends lost 3 bases at V and 4 bases at J; junction bases unmatched: 9. Germline CDR1 and CDR2: SGHRS and YFSETQ. This CDR3 spans 17 amino acids. The CDR3 DNA, read in part, is TGCGCCAGCAGCTCCGGGACTAGCGGGAGTATGGTTTACGAG. Amino acids: CASSSGTSGSMVYE. The whole CDR3 reads CASSSGTSGSMVYEQYF. Filled out from reference TRBV5-1 and TRBJ2-7, the complete variable domain reads KAGVTQTPRYLIKTRGQQVTLSCSPISGHRSVSWYQQTPGQGLQFLFEYFSETQRNKGNFPGRFSGRQFSNSRSEMNVSTLELGDSALYLCASSSGTSGSMVYEQYFGPGTRLTVT.

This clone was detected many times. The DNA read from the CDR3 is TGTGCCAGCAGTCCCGGGACAGGGCATCAGCCC. Amino acids: CASSPGTGHQP. The CDR3 reads in full as CASSPGTGHQPQHF. The chain recombines TRBV6-2 or TRBV6-3 with TRBJ1-5; 9 nucleotides agree with TRBD1. With the read ending 3 residues before the CDR3 end, the germline J gene is used to fill in that end. This CDR3 has 14 amino acids. Trimming took 5 bases from V and 5 from J; bases not matched to a gene: 4. The germline V gene has CDR1 MNHEY and CDR2 SVGEGT.

Many counts were recorded for this clone. The DNA ends 3 residues before the CDR3 does, and the rest of the CDR3 is filled in from the germline J gene. The chain recombines TRBV27 with TRBJ2-7, with TRBD2 matching 7 bases. This CDR3 comprises 14 residues. Germline V lookup: CDR1 MNHEY, CDR2 SMNVEV (reference sequence). The V segment lost 6 bases and the J segment 5 bases; nucleotides outside the gene matches: 10. The part of the CDR3 DNA that was read is TGTGCCAGCAGACCAGGACTAGAAATGCACGAG. Its translation: CASRPGLEMHE. The whole CDR3 reads CASRPGLEMHEQYF.

In this sample, this clone turned up many times. The CDR3 goes on 3 residues after the read ends, and that part is filled in from the germline J gene. The chain has TRBV10-3 and TRBJ1-1; TRBD1 is a possible D gene (5 bases). The V end lost 6 bases, the J end lost 7 bases, and 9 bases lay between the germline ends. This CDR3 has 11 residues. CDR1 ENHRY and CDR2 SYGVKD come from the germline V gene. Incomplete CDR3 DNA: TGTGCCATCAGAGGGACTCATGAA. Protein product: CAIRGTHE. The full CDR3 protein is CAIRGTHEAFF.

In the case of this clone: The read ends 3 residues early relative to the CDR3; the germline J gene fills the gap. This chain links TRBV30 with TRBJ2-7; 8 bases are shared with TRBD2. This CDR3 has 15 amino acids. Germline-derived CDR1 and CDR2 are GTSNPN and SVGIG (reference sequence). Germline trimming cut 4 bases from V and 2 bases from J; bases unmatched to any gene: 10. CDR3 in amino acids: CAWTRAGGLTYEQYF. The DNA read from the CDR3 is TGTGCCTGGACGAGGGCGGGAGGCCTGACCTACGAG.

Details on this clone: The read terminates 3 residues ahead of where the CDR3 ends, so the germline J gene completes it. The chain joins TRBV20-1 to TRBJ2-7; 10 bases align to TRBD2. With V trimmed by 1 base and J by 0 bases, 6 bases remained unmatched. The CDR3 covers 16 residues. Germline loops: CDR1 DFQATT, CDR2 SNEGSKA (reference sequence). Partial CDR3 DNA: TGCAGTGCTAGAGGGACTAGCGGAACCAGCTCCTACGAG. It specifies CSARGTSGTSSYE. The whole CDR3 sequence reads CSARGTSGTSSYEQYF.

In its sample, this clone was seen many times. The read stops 3 residues short of the end of the CDR3; the missing end is completed from the germline J gene. The V call is TRBV30, the J call TRBJ2-6, with D perhaps TRBD1 (5 bases). The CDR3 consists of 13 residues. The V and J ends lost 7 bases and 4 bases respectively, with 11 bases between them. Germline CDR1 GTSNPN, CDR2 SVGIG (reference sequence). The part of the CDR3 DNA that was read is TGTGCCTTCCAGGGTACCGGGGCCAACGTC. Residues: CAFQGTGANV. The CDR3, in full, reads CAFQGTGANVLTF. The full variable domain, with the rest looked up from reference TRBV30 and TRBJ2-6, is SQTIHQWPATLVQPVGSPLSLECTVEGTSNPNLYWYRQAAGRGLQLLFYSVGIGQISSEVPQNLSASRPQDRQFILSSKKLLLSDSGFYLCAFQGTGANVLTFGAGSRLTVL.

Many counts were recorded for this clone. The CDR3 here is CASGLGGRDTEAFF. The CDR3 DNA, read in part, is TGTGCTAGTGGTTTGGGCGGGAGGGACACTGAA. The chain uses TRBV12-5 and TRBJ1-1; no clear D gene. Read coverage stops 3 residues before the CDR3 terminus; the germline J gene supplies the remainder. Trimming took off 1 base at V and 3 bases at J, with 9 bases between the two ends. CDR3 length: 14 residues. In germline, CDR1 is LGHNT, CDR2 FRNRAP.